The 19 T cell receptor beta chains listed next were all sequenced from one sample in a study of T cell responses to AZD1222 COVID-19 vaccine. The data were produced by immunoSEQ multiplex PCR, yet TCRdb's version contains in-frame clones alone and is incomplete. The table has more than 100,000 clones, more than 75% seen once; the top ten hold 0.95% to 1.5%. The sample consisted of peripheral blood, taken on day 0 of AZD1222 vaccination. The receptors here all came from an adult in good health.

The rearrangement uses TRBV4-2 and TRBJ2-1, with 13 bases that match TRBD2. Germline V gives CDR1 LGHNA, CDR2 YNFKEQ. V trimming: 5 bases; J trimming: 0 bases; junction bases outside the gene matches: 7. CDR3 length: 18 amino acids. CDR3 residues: CASSEATSGGASYNEQFF. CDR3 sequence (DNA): TGTGCCAGCAGCGAAGCAACTAGCGGGGGGGCCTCCTACAATGAGCAGTTCTTC.

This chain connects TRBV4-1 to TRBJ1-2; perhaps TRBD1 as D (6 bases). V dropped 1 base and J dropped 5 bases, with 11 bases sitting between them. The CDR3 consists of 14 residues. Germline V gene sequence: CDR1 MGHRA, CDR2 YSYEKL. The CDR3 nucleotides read TGCGCCAGCAGCCAAGTGGGAGGGGGGTATGGCTACACCTTC. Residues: CASSQVGGGYGYTF.

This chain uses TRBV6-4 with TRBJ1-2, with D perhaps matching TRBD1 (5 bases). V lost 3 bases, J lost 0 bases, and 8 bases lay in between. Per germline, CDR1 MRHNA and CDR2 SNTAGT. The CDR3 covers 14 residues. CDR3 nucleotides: TGTGCCAGCAGTGATGGGGGTACTAACTATGGCTACACCTTC. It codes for CASSDGGTNYGYTF.

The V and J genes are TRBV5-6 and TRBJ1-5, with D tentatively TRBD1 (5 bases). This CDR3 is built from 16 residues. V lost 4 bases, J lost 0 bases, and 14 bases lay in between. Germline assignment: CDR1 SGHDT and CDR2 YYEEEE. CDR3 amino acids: CASSDGGRHSNQPQHF. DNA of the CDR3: TGTGCCAGCAGCGACGGGGGGAGGCATAGCAATCAGCCCCAGCATTTT.

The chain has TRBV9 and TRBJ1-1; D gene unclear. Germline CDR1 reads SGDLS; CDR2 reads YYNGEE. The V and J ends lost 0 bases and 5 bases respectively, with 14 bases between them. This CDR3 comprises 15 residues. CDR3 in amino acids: CASSVGSGGRTEAFF. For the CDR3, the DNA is TGTGCCAGCAGCGTAGGGTCGGGTGGACGGACTGAAGCTTTCTTT.

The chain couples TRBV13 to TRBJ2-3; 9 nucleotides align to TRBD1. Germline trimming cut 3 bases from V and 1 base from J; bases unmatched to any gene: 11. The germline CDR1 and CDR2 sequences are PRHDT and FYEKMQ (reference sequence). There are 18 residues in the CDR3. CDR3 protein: CASSLLSGTGFGTDTQYF. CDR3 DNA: TGTGCCAGCAGCTTGTTATCCGGGACAGGGTTTGGCACAGATACGCAGTATTTT.

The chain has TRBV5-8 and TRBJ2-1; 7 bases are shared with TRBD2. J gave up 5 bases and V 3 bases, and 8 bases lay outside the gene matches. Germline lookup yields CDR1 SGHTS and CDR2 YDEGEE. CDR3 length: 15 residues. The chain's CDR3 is CASSSTGLGNNEQFF. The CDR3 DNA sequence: TGTGCCAGCAGCTCCACTGGACTAGGAAACAATGAGCAGTTCTTC.

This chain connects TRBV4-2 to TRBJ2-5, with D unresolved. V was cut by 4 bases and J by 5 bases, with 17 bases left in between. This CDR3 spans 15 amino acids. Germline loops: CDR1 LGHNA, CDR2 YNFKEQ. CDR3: CASSLYTSAVETQYF. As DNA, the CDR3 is TGTGCCAGCAGCCTGTACACATCGGCGGTGGAGACCCAGTACTTC.

CDR3 in DNA: TGTGCCAGCAGCCCCCTAGCGGGGGGGACCTACAATGAGCAGTTCTTC. It encodes CASSPLAGGTYNEQFF. The J gene is TRBJ2-1, the V gene TRBV3-1 (or the pseudogene TRBV3-2), with 12 positions matching TRBD2. V was clipped by 4 bases and J by 2 bases; unmatched bases: 3. There are 16 residues in the CDR3. Per germline, CDR1 LGHDT and CDR2 YNNKEL (reference sequence).

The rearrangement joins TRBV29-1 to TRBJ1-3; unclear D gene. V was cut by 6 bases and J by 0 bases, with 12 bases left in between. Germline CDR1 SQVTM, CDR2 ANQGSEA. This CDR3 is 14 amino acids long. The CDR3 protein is CSVAGLHSGNTIYF. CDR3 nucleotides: TGCAGCGTCGCCGGGTTACACTCTGGAAACACCATATATTTT.

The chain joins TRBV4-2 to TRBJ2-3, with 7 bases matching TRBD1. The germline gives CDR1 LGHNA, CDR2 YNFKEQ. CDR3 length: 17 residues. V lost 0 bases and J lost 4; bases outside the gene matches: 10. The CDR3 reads CASSQDINRGRSDTQYF. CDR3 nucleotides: TGTGCCAGCAGCCAAGATATCAACAGGGGTCGCTCAGATACGCAGTATTTT.

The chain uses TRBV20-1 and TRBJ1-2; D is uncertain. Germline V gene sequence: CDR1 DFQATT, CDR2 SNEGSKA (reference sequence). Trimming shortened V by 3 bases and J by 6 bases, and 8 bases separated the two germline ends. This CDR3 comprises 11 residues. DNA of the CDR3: TGCAGTGCTAGGGGCAGAGATGGCTACACCTTC. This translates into CSARGRDGYTF.

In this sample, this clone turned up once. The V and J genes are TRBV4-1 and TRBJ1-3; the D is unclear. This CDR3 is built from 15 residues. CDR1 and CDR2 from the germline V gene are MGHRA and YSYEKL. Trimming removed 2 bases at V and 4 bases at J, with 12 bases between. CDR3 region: CASSQSTYQGNTIYF. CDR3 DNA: TGCGCCAGCAGCCAAAGTACATATCAAGGAAACACCATATATTTT.

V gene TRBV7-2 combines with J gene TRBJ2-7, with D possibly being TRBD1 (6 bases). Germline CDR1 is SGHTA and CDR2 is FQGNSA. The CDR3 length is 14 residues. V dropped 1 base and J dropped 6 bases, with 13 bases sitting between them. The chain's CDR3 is CASSLGEEQGEQYF. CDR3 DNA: TGTGCCAGCAGCTTAGGCGAGGAACAGGGCGAGCAGTACTTC.

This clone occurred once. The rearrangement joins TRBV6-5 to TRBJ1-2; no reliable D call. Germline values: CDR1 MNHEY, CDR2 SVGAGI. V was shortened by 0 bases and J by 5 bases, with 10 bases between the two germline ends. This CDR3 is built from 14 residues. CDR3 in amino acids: CASSYSYGSYGYTF. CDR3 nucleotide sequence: TGTGCCAGCAGTTACTCGTACGGGAGTTATGGCTACACCTTC.

The CDR3 sequence: CASWAGGSYNEQFF. The CDR3 region has the DNA TGTGCCAGCTGGGCGGGAGGCTCCTACAATGAGCAGTTCTTC. The rearrangement links TRBV6-5 to TRBJ2-1; 8 nucleotides agree with TRBD2. The V gene's germline CDR1 is MNHEY and CDR2 SVGAGI. The CDR3 consists of 14 residues. V lost 8 bases to trimming and J lost 0 bases; unmatched junction nucleotides: 3.

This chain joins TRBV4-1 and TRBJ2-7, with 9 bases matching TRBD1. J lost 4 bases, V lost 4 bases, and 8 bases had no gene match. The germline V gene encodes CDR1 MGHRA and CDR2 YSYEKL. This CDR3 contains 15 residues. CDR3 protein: CASSPSQGAGYEQYF. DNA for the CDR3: TGCGCCAGCAGCCCATCACAGGGGGCAGGGTACGAGCAGTACTTC.

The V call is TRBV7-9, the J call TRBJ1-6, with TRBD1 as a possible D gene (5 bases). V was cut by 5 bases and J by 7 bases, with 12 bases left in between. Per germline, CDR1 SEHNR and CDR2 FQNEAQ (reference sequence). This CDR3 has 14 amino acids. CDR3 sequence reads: CASSLREGNSPLHF. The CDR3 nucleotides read TGTGCCAGCAGCCTCAGGGAGGGCAATTCACCCCTCCACTTT.

CDR3 region: CASSSRVREPQHF. The CDR3 coding sequence is TGTGCCAGTAGTTCCCGGGTCCGGGAGCCCCAGCATTTT. V is TRBV19 and J is TRBJ1-5; no clear D. The V gene lost 5 bases and the J gene lost 8 bases, with 13 bases spanning the gap. Germline CDR1 reads LNHDA; CDR2 reads SQIVND (reference sequence). The CDR3 is 13 amino acids.